This entry features one T cell receptor (beta chain) sequence. Its antigen remains unidentified. This sample is drawn from a study of T-cell memory formation after mild COVID-19. Study findings and constraints: Balance between CD4 and CD8 was seen in clones contracting day 15 to 85, and a CD4+ lean was seen in later expanders. The pre-infection memory compartment contained some responding clones, suggesting cross-reactive memory joined. Researchers report contracting CD4+ clones mostly in CM and EM, with CD8+ clones in EMRA.

TCRdb independently ran MiXCR on the 5' RACE reads; one entry per CDR3 protein. The sample shows around 500,000 distinct CDR3 sequences, around a sixth of them seen only once. Trimming left V 2 bases short and J 2 bases short, with 12 bases between. The CDR3 totals 15 residues. The chain links TRBV12-3 or TRBV12-4 to TRBJ1-2; no reliable D call. This receptor was obtained from an adult woman who had mild COVID-19 (a few samples of this study predate the infection). Cell type and time point are not known. The sample comprised PBMCs or a T cell subset sorted from them (not recorded which). CDR3 region: CASSLSSAGNYGYTF. CDR3 nucleotides: TGTGCCAGCAGTTTAAGTTCGGCGGGGAACTATGGCTACACCTTC.